This entry lists 5 T cell receptor beta chains sequenced from one sample in a study of CD8+ T cells in alopecia areata. Extraction and reverse transcription of RNA yielded cDNA as the sequencing template. The assay was immunoSEQ multiplex PCR, and TCRdb's table has in-frame clones only and misses some. The table lists about 210,000 clones, roughly two fifths of them singletons. Treatment noted: oral pan-JAK inhibitor, 5-10 mg twice daily. The source material was CD4+ T cells sorted from blood, sampled around week 30, from a patient treated with tofacitinib. The receptors derive from a human donor with alopecia areata.

The gene calls are TRBV5-1 and TRBJ2-1; D is uncertain. This CDR3 spans 11 amino acids. The germline V gene has CDR1 SGHRS and CDR2 YFSETQ. Between the trimmed V and J ends, which lost 2 bases and 5 bases, there was a span of 2 bases. The CDR3 DNA follows: TGCGCCAGCAGCTTCGACAATGAGCAGTTCTTC. Translation: CASSFDNEQFF.

This clone has ten or more counts. The CDR3 coding sequence is TGCGCCAGCAGCCAACCACGGCTAGTTGCTATGAACACTGAAGCTTTCTTT. Protein product: CASSQPRLVAMNTEAFF. V gene TRBV4-1 combines with J gene TRBJ1-1; D gene uncertain. Per the germline V gene, CDR1 is MGHRA and CDR2 is YSYEKL. Trimming took off 2 bases at V and 0 bases at J, with 16 bases between the two ends. The length of the CDR3 is 17 residues.

The rearrangement links TRBV29-1 to TRBJ1-1; a possible D gene is TRBD1 (6 bases). Germline V lookup: CDR1 SQVTM, CDR2 ANQGSEA. Trimming cost V 3 bases and J 4 bases, with 24 bases left between them. The CDR3 spans 17 residues. The chain's CDR3 is CSVDGPPRGRRGTEAFF. CDR3 in DNA: TGCAGCGTTGATGGACCACCCCGGGGGCGCCGAGGCACTGAAGCTTTCTTT.

The table lists this clone with a count of one. V usage is TRBV30 and J usage is TRBJ1-6; D may be TRBD1 (6 bases). V was shortened by 7 bases and J by 8 bases, with 18 bases between the two germline ends. This CDR3 spans 14 amino acids. Germline loops: CDR1 GTSNPN, CDR2 SVGIG (reference sequence). This CDR3 is CASTNRDNHSPLHF. The CDR3 nucleotides read TGTGCCTCCACGAATCGGGACAACCATTCACCCCTCCACTTT.

The chain joins TRBV4-2 to TRBJ2-1; D is perhaps TRBD1 or TRBD2 (5 bases each). V lost 3 bases to trimming and J lost 6 bases, with 21 bases between them. This CDR3 region has 17 residues. Germline loops: CDR1 LGHNA, CDR2 YNFKEQ. This chain's CDR3 is CASSQITSGTRGNEQFF. CDR3 nucleotide sequence: TGTGCCAGCAGCCAGATTACCTCCGGGACGAGGGGCAATGAGCAGTTCTTC.